This note documents a single T cell receptor (beta chain) sequence. This specimen belongs to a study of blood T cell repertoires in COVID-19. For the study at large: PBMCs, B-cell-depleted T cells, or T cells were the source of the cDNA or gDNA that made up the material.

Sequenced by immunoSEQ multiplex PCR; TCRdb stores in-frame clones only, minus some. The data hold 400,000 or so clones, with roughly 86% observed a single time. The germline V gene has CDR1 SGHRS and CDR2 YFSETQ. The CDR3 runs 16 residues. V lost 7 bases to trimming and J lost 2 bases; unmatched junction nucleotides: 8. The TCR sequence derives from a human donor in a cohort sampled during active COVID-19. The chain combines TRBV5-1 with TRBJ2-6; 8 bases line up with TRBD1. The sequencing input was peripheral blood. The CDR3 spells CASSQGVRAGANVLTF. The DNA of the CDR3 is TGCGCCAGCTCACAGGGGGTGCGGGCTGGGGCCAACGTCCTGACTTTC.